This record covers a single T cell receptor (beta chain). The data belong to a study of human T cells and chemical hapten exposure. The time point: patch test 1, 2 weeks after DPC sensitization. The treatment was: therapeutic diphenylcyclopropenone sensitization with weekly scalp DPC. The CDR3 extends over 18 amino acids. V trimming: 7 bases; J trimming: 3 bases; junction bases outside the gene matches: 20. In TCRdb, the RACE reads were re-called with MiXCR into one record per CDR3 protein. The table records approximately 400,000 distinct CDR3 sequences, about 4.8% of them present only once. This sequence was found in a woman in her fifties or sixties with alopecia areata. Some clones in this sample may be carry-over from other donors' samples. The sample was whole blood, taken in connection with sensitization to the hapten diphenylcyclopropenone (DPC). J is TRBJ1-1 and V is TRBV12-3 or TRBV12-4, with TRBD1 matching over 7 bases. CDR3 protein: CASTSSGRQGLLDTEAFF. The DNA of the CDR3 is TGTGCCAGCACCTCCTCCGGAAGACAGGGTTTATTGGACACTGAAGCTTTCTTT.